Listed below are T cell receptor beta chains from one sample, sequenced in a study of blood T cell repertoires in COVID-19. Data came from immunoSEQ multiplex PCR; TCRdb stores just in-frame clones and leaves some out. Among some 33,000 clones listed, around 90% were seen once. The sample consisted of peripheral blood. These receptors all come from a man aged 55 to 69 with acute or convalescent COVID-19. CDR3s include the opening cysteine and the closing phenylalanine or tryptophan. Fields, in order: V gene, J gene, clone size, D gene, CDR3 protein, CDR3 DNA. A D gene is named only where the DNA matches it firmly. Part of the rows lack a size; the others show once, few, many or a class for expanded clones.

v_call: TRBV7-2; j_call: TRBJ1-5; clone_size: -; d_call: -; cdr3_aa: CASSPGRGSNQPQHF; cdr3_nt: TGTGCCAGCAGCCCCGGTCGGGGTAGCAATCAGCCCCAGCATTTT
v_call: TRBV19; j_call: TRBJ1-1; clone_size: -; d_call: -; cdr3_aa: CASSIGGQKNTEAFF; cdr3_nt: TGTGCCAGTAGTATAGGAGGGCAAAAGAACACTGAAGCTTTCTTT
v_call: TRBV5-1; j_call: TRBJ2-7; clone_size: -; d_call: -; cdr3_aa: CASSLRNLQGHEQYF; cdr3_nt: TGCGCCAGCAGCCTGAGAAATTTGCAGGGCCACGAGCAGTACTTC
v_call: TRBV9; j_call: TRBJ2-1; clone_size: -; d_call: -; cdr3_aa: CASSVGRHEQFF; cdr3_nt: TGTGCCAGCAGCGTGGGCCGCCATGAGCAGTTCTTC
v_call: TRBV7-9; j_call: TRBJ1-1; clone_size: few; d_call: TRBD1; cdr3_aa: CASSLAPGQGYTEAFF; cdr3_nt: TGTGCCAGCAGCTTAGCCCCGGGACAGGGGTACACTGAAGCTTTCTTT
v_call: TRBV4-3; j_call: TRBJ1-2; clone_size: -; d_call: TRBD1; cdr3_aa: CASSQDSDRGLYGYTF; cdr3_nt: TGCGCCAGCAGCCAAGATTCGGACAGGGGGCTTTATGGCTACACCTTC
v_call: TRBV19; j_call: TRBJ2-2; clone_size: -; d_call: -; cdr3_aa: CASSSHQVTGELFF; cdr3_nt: TGTGCCAGTAGTTCACACCAAGTAACCGGGGAGCTGTTTTTT
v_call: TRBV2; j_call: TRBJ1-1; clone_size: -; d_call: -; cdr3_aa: CASAGGLPVNTEAFF; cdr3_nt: TGTGCCAGCGCGGGTGGTTTGCCTGTTAACACTGAAGCTTTCTTT
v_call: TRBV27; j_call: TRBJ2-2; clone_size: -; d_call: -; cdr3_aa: CASSLVRAAGELFF; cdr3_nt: TGTGCCAGCAGTTTAGTCAGGGCGGCCGGGGAGCTGTTTTTT
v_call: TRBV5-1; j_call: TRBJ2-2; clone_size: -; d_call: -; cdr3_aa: CASSLQVLASNTGELFF; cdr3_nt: TGCGCCAGCAGCTTACAGGTTTTAGCCTCGAACACCGGGGAGCTGTTTTTT
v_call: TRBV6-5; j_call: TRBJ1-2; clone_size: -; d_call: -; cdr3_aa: CASRAGPYYGYTF; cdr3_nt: TGTGCCAGCAGGGCAGGGCCCTACTATGGCTACACCTTC
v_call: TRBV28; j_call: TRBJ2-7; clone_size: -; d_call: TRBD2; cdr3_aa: CASSGTSGINVYEQYF; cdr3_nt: TGTGCCAGCAGTGGGACTAGCGGGATTAATGTGTACGAGCAGTACTTC
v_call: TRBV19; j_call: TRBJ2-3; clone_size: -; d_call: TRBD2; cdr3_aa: CASSIPGTSVDTQYF; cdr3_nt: TGTGCCAGTAGTATACCCGGGACTAGCGTAGATACGCAGTATTTT
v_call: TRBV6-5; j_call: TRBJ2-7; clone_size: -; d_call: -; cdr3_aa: CASISLGEQYF; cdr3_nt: TGTGCCAGCATCTCTCTAGGAGAGCAGTACTTC
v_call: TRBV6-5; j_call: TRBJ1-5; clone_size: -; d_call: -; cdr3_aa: CASRTGFSNQPQHF; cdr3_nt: TGTGCCAGCAGGACAGGTTTTAGCAATCAGCCCCAGCATTTT
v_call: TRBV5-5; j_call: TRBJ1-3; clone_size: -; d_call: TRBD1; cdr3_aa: CASSSGQAPGNTIYF; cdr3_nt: TGTGCCAGCAGCTCCGGACAGGCCCCTGGAAACACCATATATTTT
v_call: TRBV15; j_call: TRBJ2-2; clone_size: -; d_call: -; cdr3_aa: CATSRDRNTGELFF; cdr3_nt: TGTGCCACCAGCAGAGATCGGAACACCGGGGAGCTGTTTTTT
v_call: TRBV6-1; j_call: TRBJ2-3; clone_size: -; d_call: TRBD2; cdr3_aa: CASSDRGVRTDTQYF; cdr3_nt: TGTGCCAGCAGTGACCGGGGGGTGAGGACAGATACGCAGTATTTT
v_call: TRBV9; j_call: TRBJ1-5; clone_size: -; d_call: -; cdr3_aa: CASSVDAGLGSNQPQHF; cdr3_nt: TGTGCCAGCAGCGTAGATGCAGGGTTGGGTAGCAATCAGCCCCAGCATTTT
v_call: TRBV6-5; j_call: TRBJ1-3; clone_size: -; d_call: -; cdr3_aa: CASSQGRRGNTIYF; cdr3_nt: TGTGCCAGCAGCCAGGGGCGGCGAGGAAACACCATATATTTT
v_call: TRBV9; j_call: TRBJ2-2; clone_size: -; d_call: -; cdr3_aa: CASSVAQANTGELFF; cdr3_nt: TGTGCCAGCAGCGTAGCTCAGGCGAACACCGGGGAGCTGTTTTTT
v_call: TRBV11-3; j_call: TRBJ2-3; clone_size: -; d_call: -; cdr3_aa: CASSLAGDTQYF; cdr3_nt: TGTGCCAGCAGCTTGGCGGGGGATACGCAGTATTTT
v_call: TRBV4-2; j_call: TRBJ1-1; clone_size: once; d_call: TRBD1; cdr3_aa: CASSPRGAGGGSTEAFF; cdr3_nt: TGTGCCAGCAGCCCCCGAGGAGCAGGGGGCGGTAGCACTGAAGCTTTCTTT
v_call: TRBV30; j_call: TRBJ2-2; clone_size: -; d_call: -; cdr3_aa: CAWSIRTSTGELFF; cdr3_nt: TGTGCCTGGAGTATTCGGACTTCCACCGGGGAGCTGTTTTTT
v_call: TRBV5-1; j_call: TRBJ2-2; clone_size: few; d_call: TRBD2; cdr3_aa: CASSLRTSGRGNTGELFF; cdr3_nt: TGCGCCAGCAGCCTAAGGACTAGCGGGAGGGGGAACACCGGGGAGCTGTTTTTT
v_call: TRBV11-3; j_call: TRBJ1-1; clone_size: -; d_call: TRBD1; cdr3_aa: CASSLRSTGANTEAFF; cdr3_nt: TGTGCCAGCAGCTTAAGGTCGACAGGGGCGAACACTGAAGCTTTCTTT
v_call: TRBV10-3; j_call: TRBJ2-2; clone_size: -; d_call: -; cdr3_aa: CAISRLAPTGELFF; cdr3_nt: TGTGCCATCAGCCGTCTAGCGCCCACCGGGGAGCTGTTTTTT
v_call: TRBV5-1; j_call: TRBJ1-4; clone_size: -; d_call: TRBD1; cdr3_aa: CASSLRQGAGEKLFF; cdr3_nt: TGCGCCAGCAGCTTGCGACAGGGGGCAGGGGAAAAACTGTTTTTT
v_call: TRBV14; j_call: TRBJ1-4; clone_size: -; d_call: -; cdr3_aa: CASSQAQGGNEKLFF; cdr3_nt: TGTGCCAGCAGCCAGGCGCAGGGTGGTAATGAAAAACTGTTTTTT
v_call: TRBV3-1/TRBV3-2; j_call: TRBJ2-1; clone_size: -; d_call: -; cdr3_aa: CASRRTGSNNEQFF; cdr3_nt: TGTGCCAGCAGACGAACCGGGTCCAACAATGAGCAGTTCTTC
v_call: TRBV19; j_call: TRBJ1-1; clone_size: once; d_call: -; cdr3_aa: CASSIRGGTEAFF; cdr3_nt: TGTGCCAGTAGTATAAGGGGGGGTACTGAAGCTTTCTTT
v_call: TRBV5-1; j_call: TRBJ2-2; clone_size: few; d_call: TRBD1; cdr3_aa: CASSHPDRGTNTGELFF; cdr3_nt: TGCGCCAGCAGCCACCCGGACAGGGGTACGAACACCGGGGAGCTGTTTTTT
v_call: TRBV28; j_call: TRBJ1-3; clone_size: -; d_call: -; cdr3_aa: CASSLDRRNSGNTIYF; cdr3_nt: TGTGCCAGCAGTTTAGACAGGCGTAACTCTGGAAACACCATATATTTT
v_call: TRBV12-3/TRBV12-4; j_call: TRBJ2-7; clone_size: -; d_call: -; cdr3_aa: CASSFPGAYEQYF; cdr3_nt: TGTGCCAGCAGTTTTCCGGGGGCCTACGAGCAGTACTTC
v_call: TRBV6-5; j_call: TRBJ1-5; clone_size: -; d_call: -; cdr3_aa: CASSPGGDSNQPQHF; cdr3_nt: TGTGCCAGCAGTCCCGGGGGGGATAGCAATCAGCCCCAGCATTTT
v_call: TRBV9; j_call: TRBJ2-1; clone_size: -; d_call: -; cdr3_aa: CASSVEEGARYNEQFF; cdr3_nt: TGTGCCAGCAGCGTAGAGGAGGGGGCGAGATACAATGAGCAGTTCTTC
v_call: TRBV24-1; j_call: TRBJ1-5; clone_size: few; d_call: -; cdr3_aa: CATSDSDSYQPQHF; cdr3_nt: TGTGCCACCAGTGATAGTGACAGTTATCAGCCCCAGCATTTT
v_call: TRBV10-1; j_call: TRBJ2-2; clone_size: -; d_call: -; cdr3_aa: CASSNLYSTGELFF; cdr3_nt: TGCGCCAGCAGTAACCTTTATAGCACCGGGGAGCTGTTTTTT
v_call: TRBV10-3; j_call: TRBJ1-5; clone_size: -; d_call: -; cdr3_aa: CAISEGQPGPQHF; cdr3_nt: TGTGCCATCAGTGAGGGACAGCCCGGGCCCCAGCATTTT
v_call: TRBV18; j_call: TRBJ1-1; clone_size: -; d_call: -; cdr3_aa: CASSLRGGTTGNTEAFF; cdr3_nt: TGTGCCAGCTCACTAAGGGGGGGAACGACAGGGAACACTGAAGCTTTCTTT
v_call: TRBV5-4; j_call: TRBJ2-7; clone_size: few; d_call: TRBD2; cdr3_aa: CASSFSGPGGQYF; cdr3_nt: TGTGCCAGCAGCTTTAGCGGGCCCGGTGGGCAGTACTTC
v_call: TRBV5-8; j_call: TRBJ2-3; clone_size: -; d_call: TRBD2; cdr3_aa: CASSFSRGITDTQYF; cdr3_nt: TGTGCCAGCAGCTTTTCGCGGGGGATCACAGATACGCAGTATTTT
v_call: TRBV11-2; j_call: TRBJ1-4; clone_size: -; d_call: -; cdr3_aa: CASSRGVGEKLFF; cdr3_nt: TGTGCCAGCAGCCGCGGGGTTGGAGAAAAACTGTTTTTT
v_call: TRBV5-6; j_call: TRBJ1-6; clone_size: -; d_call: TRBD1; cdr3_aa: CASSLPMTGSGSPLHF; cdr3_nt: TGTGCCAGCAGCTTGCCCATGACAGGGAGTGGTTCACCCCTCCACTTT
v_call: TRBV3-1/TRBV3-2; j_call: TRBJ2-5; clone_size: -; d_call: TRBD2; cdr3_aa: CASSQEVGGETQYF; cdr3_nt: TGTGCCAGCAGCCAAGAGGTGGGGGGGGAGACCCAGTACTTC
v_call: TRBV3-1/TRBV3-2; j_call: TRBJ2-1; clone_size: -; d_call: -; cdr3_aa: CASSRFRGVGAGEQFF; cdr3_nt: TGTGCCAGCAGCCGGTTCCGGGGAGTGGGCGCGGGTGAGCAGTTCTTC
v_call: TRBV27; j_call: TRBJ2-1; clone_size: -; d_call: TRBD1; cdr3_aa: CASRLQGSDNNEQFF; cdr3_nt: TGTGCCAGCAGGTTACAGGGGTCGGACAACAATGAGCAGTTCTTC
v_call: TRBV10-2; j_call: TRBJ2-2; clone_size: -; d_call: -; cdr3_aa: CASSENRVTGELFF; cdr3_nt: TGCGCCAGCAGTGAAAACAGGGTCACCGGGGAGCTGTTTTTT
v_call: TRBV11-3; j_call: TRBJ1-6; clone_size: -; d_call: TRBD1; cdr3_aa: CASSFETGGNSPLHF; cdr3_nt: TGTGCCAGCAGCTTCGAGACAGGGGGAAATTCACCCCTCCACTTT
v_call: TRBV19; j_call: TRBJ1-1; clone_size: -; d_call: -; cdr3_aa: CASSSLQRSTEAFF; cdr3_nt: TGTGCCAGTAGTAGCCTTCAGAGGAGCACTGAAGCTTTCTTT